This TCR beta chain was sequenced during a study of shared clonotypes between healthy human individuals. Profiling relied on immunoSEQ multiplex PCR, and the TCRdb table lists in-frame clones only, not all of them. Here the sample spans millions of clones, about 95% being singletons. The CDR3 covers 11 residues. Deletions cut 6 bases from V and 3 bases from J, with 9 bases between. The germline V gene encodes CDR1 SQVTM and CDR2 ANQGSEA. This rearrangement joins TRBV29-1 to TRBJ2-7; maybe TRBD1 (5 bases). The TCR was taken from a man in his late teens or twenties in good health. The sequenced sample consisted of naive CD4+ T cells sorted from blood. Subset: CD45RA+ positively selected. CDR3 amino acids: CSVSDSYEQYF. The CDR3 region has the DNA TGCAGCGTCAGCGACAGCTACGAGCAGTACTTC.